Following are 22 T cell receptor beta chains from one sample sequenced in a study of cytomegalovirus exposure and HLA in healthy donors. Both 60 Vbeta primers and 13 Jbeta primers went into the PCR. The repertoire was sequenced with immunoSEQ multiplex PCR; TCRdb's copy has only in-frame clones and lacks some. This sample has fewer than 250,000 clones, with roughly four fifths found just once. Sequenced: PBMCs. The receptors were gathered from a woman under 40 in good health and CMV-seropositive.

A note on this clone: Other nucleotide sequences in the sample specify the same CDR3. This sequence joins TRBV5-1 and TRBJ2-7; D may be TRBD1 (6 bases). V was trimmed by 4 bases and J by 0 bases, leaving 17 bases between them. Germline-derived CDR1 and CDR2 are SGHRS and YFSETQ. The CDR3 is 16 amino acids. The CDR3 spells CASSARDTYLSYEQYF. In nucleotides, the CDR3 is TGCGCCAGCAGCGCCCGGGACACGTACCTCTCCTACGAGCAGTACTTC.

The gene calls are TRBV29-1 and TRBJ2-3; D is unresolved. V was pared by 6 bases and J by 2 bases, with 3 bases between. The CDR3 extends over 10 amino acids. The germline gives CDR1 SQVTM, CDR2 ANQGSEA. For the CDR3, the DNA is TGCAGCGTAGCCACAGATACGCAGTATTTT. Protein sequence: CSVATDTQYF.

CDR3 coding DNA: TGTGCCAGCACCGAAATGGGCGCCCCCTACGAGCAGTACTTC. Its protein product is CASTEMGAPYEQYF. V and J are TRBV2 and TRBJ2-7; D call uncertain. V shed 7 bases and J shed 2 bases, with 15 bases lying between them. The CDR3 is 14 amino acids. Looked up from germline, CDR1 is SNHLY and CDR2 is FYNNEI.

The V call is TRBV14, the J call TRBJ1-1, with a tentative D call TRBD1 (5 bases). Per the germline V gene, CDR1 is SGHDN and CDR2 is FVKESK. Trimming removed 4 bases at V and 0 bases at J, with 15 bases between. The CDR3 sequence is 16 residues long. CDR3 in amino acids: CASSPPGPQVNTEAFF. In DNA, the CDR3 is TGTGCCAGCAGCCCTCCAGGGCCCCAAGTGAACACTGAAGCTTTCTTT.

DNA for the CDR3: TGTGCCAGTTGGGTAATCGCAGGGAACACTGAAGCTTTCTTT. It specifies CASWVIAGNTEAFF. The chain is built from TRBV6-5 and TRBJ1-1; D unresolved. Germline V CDR1 and CDR2: MNHEY, SVGAGI. V lost 9 bases and J lost 1, with 15 bases in between. This CDR3 comprises 14 residues.

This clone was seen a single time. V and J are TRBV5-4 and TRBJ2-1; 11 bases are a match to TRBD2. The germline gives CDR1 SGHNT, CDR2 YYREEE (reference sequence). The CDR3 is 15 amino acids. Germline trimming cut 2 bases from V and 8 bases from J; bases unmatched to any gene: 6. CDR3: CASSFPSGRLDEQFF. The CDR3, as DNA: TGTGCCAGCAGCTTCCCTAGCGGGAGGCTGGATGAGCAGTTCTTC.

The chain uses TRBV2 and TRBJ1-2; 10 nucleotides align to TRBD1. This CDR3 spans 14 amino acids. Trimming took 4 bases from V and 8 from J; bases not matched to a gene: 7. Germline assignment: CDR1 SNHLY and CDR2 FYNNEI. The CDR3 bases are TGTGCCAGCAGTGTTAACGCGGGACAGGGGGGCTACACCTTC. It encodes CASSVNAGQGGYTF.

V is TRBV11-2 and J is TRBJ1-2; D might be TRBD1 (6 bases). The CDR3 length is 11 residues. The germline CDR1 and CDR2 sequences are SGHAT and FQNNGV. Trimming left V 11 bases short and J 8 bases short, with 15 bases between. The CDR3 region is CAQGGVNGYTF. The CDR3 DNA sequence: TGTGCCCAAGGGGGGGTTAACGGCTACACCTTC.

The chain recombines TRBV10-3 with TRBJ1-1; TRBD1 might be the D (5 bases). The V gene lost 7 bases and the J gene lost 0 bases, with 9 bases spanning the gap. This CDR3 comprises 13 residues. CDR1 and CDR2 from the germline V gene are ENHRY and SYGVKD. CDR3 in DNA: TGTGCCATCATGGGGGGAATGAACACTGAAGCTTTCTTT. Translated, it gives CAIMGGMNTEAFF.

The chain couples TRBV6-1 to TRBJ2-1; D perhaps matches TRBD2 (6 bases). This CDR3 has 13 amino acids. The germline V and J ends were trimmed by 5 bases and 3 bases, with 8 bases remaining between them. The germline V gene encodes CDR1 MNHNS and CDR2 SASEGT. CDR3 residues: CASSLGLYNEQFF. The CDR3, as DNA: TGTGCCAGCAGTCTGGGACTCTACAATGAGCAGTTCTTC.

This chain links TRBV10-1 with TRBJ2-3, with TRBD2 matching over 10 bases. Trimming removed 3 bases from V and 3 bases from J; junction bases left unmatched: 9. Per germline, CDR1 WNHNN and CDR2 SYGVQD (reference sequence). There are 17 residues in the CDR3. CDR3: CASSDLRTSGITDTQYF. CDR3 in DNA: TGCGCCAGCAGTGATCTTCGGACTAGCGGAATAACAGATACGCAGTATTTT.

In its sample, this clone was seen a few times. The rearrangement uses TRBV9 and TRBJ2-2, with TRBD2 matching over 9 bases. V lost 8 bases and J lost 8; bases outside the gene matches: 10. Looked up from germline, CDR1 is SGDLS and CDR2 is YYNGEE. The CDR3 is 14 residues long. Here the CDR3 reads CASTLSGRSGELFF. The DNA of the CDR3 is TGTGCCAGTACCCTTAGCGGGAGATCTGGGGAGCTGTTTTTT.

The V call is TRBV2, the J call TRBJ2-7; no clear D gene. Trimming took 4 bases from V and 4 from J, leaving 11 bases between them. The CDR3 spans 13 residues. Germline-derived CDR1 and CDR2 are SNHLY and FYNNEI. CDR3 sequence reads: CASSVEFSYEQYF. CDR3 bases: TGTGCCAGCAGTGTGGAGTTCTCTTACGAGCAGTACTTC. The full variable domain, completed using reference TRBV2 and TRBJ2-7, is EPEVTQTPSHQVTQMGQEVILRCVPISNHLYFYWYRQILGQKVEFLVSFYNNEISEKSEIFDDQFSVERPDGSNFTLKIRSTKLEDSAMYFCASSVEFSYEQYFGPGTRLTVT.

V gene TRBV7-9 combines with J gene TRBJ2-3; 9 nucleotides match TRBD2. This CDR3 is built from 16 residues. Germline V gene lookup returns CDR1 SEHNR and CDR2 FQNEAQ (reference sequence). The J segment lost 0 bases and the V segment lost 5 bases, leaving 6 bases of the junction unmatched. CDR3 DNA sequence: TGTGCCAGCAGCAACAGACTAGCGGACAGCACAGATACGCAGTATTTT. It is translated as CASSNRLADSTDTQYF.

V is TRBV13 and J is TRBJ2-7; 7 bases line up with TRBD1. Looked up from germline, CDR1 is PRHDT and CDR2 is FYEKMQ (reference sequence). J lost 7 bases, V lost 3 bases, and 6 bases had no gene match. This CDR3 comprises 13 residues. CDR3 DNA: TGTGCCAGCAGCTTGGCAGGGGGAAATGAGCAGTACTTC. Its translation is CASSLAGGNEQYF. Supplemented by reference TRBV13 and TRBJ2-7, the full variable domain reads AAGVIQSPRHLIKEKRETATLKCYPIPRHDTVYWYQQGPGQDPQFLISFYEKMQSDKGSIPDRFSAQQFSDYHSELNMSSLELGDSALYFCASSLAGGNEQYFGPGTRLTVT.

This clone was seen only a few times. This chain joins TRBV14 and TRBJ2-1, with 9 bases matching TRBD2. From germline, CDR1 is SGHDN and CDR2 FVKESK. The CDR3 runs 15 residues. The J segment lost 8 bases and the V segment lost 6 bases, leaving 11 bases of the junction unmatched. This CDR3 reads CASRFSGRATDEQFF. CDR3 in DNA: TGTGCCAGCAGGTTTAGCGGGAGAGCTACCGATGAGCAGTTCTTC.

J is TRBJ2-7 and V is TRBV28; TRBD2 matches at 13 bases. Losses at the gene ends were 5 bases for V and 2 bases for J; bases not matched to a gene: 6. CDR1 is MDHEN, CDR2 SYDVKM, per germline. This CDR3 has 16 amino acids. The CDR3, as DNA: TGTGCCAGCAGTCCTCCGGGACTAGCGGGGACCTACGAGCAGTACTTC. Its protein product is CASSPPGLAGTYEQYF.

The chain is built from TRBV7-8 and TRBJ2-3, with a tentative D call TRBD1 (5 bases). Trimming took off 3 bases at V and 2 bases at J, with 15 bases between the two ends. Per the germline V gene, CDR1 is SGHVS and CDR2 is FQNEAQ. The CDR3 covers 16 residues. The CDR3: CASSLAGPSFTDTQYF. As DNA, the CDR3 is TGTGCCAGCAGCTTGGCAGGGCCGAGCTTCACAGATACGCAGTATTTT.

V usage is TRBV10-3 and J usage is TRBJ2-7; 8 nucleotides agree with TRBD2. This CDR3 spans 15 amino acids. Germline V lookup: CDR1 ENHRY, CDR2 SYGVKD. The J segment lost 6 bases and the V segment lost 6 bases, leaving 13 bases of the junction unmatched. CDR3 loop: CAISGSPAGVVEQYF. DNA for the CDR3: TGTGCCATCAGCGGATCACCAGCGGGAGTAGTCGAGCAGTACTTC.

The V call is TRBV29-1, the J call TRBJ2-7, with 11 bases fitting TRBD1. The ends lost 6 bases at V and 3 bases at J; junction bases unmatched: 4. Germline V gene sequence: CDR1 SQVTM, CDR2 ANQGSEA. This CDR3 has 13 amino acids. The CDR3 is CSVGQGGFYEQYF. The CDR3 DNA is TGCAGCGTGGGACAGGGGGGCTTCTACGAGCAGTACTTC.

The CDR3 nucleotides read TGCGCCAGCAGCCGACAGGGAAACCAAGAGACCCAGTACTTC. Its protein product is CASSRQGNQETQYF. V is TRBV5-1 and J is TRBJ2-5; TRBD1 matches 7 bases. This CDR3 contains 14 residues. Losses at the gene ends were 4 bases for V and 0 bases for J; bases not matched to a gene: 3. In germline, CDR1 is SGHRS, CDR2 YFSETQ. The full variable domain, in which reference TRBV5-1 and TRBJ2-5 provide the parts outside the CDR3, is KAGVTQTPRYLIKTRGQQVTLSCSPISGHRSVSWYQQTPGQGLQFLFEYFSETQRNKGNFPGRFSGRQFSNSRSEMNVSTLELGDSALYLCASSRQGNQETQYFGPGTRLLVL.

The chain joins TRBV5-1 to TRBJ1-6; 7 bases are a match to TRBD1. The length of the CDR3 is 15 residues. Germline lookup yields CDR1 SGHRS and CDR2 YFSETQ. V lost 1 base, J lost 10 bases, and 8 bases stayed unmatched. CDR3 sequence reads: CASSLKGQSTSPLHF. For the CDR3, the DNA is TGCGCCAGCAGCTTGAAGGGACAGAGTACCTCACCCCTCCACTTT.